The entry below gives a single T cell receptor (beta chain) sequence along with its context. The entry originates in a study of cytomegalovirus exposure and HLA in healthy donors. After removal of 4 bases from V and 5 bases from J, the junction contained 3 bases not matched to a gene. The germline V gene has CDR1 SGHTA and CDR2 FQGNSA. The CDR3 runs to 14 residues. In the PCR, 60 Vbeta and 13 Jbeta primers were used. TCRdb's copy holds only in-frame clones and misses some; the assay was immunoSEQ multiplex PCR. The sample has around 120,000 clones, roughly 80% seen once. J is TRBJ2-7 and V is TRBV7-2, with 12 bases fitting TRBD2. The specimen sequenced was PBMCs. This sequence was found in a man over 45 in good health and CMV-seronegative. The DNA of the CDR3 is TGTGCCAGCAGCTCGGGACTAGCGGGTAACGAGCAGTACTTC. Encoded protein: CASSSGLAGNEQYF.